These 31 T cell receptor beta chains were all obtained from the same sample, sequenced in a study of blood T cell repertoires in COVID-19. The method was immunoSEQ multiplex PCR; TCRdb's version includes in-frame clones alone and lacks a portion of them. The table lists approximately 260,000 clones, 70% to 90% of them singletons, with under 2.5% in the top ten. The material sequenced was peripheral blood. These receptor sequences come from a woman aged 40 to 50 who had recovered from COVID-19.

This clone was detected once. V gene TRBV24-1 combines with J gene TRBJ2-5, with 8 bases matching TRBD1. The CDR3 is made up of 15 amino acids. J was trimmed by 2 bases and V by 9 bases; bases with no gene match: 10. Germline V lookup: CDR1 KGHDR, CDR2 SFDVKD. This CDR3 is CATSDTDRAQETQYF. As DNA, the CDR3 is TGTGCCACCTCAGACACGGACAGGGCACAAGAGACCCAGTACTTC.

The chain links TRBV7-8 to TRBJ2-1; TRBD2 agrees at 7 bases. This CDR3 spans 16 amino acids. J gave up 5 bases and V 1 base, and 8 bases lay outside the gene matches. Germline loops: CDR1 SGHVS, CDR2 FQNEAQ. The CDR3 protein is CASSLEPGLWDNEQFF. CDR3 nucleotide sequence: TGTGCCAGCAGCTTAGAGCCGGGACTATGGGACAATGAGCAGTTCTTC.

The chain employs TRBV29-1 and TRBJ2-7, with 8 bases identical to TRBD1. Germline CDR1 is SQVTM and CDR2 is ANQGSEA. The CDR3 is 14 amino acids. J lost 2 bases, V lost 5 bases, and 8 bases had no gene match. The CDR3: CSVRTGTGTYEQYF. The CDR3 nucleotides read TGCAGCGTTCGTACCGGGACAGGAACCTACGAGCAGTACTTC.

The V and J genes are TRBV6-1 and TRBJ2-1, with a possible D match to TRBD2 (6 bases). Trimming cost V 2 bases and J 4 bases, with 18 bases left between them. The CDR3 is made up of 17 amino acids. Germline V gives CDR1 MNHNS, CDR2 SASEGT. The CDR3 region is CASSESPSGGIYNEQFF. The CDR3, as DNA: TGTGCCAGCAGTGAATCCCCCAGCGGAGGGATATACAATGAGCAGTTCTTC.

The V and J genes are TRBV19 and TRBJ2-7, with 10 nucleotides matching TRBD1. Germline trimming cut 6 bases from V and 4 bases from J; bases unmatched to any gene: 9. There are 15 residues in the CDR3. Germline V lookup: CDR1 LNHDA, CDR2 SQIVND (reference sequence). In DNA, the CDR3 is TGTGCCAGTAGAAAATGGACAGGGGGGGGTTACGAGCAGTACTTC. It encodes CASRKWTGGGYEQYF.

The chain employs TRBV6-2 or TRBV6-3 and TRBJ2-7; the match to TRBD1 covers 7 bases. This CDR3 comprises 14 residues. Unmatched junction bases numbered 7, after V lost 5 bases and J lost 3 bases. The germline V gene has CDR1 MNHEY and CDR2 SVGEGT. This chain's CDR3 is CASSPTGQHYEQYF. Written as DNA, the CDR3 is TGTGCCAGCAGTCCCACGGGACAGCACTACGAGCAGTACTTC.

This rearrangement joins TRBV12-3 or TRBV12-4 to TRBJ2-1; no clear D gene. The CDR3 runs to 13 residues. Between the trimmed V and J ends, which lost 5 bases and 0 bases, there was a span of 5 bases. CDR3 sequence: CASSPRSYNEQFF. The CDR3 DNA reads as TGTGCCAGCAGTCCCCGCTCCTACAATGAGCAGTTCTTC.

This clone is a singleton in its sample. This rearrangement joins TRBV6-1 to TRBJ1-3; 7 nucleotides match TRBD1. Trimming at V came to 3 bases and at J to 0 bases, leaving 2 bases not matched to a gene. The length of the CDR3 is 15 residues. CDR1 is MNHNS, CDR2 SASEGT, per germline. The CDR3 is CASSEGQPSGNTIYF. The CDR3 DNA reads TGTGCCAGCAGTGAGGGACAGCCCTCTGGAAACACCATATATTTT.

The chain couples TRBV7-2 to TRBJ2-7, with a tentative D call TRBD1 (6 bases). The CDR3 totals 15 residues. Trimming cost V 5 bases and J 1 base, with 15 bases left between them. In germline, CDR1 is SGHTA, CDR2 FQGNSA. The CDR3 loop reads CASSARDTASYEQYF. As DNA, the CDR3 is TGTGCCAGCAGCGCACGGGACACCGCATCCTACGAGCAGTACTTC.

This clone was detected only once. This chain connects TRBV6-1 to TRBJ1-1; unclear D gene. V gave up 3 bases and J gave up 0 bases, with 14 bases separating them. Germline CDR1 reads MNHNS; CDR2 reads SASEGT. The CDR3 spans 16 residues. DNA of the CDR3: TGTGCCAGCAGTGAGGGCAGCTTAATTATGAACACTGAAGCTTTCTTT. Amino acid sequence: CASSEGSLIMNTEAFF.

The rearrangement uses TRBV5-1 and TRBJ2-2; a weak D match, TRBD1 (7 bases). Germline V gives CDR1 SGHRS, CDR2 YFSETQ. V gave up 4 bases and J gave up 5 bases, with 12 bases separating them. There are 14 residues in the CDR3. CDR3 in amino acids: CASSRDSGTGELFF. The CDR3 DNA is TGCGCCAGCAGCCGGGACAGCGGGACCGGGGAGCTGTTTTTT.

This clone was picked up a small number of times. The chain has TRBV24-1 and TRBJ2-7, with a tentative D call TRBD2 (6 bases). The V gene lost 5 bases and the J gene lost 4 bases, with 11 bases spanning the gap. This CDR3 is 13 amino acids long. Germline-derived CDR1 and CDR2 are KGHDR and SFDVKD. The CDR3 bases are TGTGCCACCAGTGGCCCGCGGGGATACGAGCAGTACTTC. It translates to CATSGPRGYEQYF.

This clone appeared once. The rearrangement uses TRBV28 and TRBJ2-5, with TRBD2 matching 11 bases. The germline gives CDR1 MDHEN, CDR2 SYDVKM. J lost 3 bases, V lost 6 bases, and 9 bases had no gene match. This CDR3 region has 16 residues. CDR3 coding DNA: TGTGCCAGCAGAAGACTAGCGGGGCTCCCAGAAGAGACCCAGTACTTC. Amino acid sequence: CASRRLAGLPEETQYF.

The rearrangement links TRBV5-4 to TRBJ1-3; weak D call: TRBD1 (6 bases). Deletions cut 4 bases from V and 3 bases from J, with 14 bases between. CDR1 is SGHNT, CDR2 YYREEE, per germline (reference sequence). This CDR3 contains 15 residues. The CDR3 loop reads CASSPGHIFGNTIYF. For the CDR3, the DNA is TGTGCCAGCAGCCCGGGACACATCTTTGGAAACACCATATATTTT.

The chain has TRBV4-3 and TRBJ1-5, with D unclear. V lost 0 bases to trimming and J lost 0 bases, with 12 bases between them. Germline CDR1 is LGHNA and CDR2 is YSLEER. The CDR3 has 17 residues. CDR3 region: CASSQDAGGYSNQPQHF. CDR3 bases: TGCGCCAGCAGCCAAGATGCGGGAGGGTATAGCAATCAGCCCCAGCATTTT.

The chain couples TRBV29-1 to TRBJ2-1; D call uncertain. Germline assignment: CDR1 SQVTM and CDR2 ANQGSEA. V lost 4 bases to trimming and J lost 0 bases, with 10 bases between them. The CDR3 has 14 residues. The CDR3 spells CSVVILSSYNEQFF. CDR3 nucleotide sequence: TGCAGCGTTGTGATCCTGAGCTCCTACAATGAGCAGTTCTTC.

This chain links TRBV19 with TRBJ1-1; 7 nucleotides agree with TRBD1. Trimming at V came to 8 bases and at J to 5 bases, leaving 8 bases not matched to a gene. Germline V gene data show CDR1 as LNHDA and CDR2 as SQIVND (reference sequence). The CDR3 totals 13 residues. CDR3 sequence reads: CASVYRGGTEAFF. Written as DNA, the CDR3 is TGTGCCAGTGTTTACAGGGGCGGAACTGAAGCTTTCTTT.

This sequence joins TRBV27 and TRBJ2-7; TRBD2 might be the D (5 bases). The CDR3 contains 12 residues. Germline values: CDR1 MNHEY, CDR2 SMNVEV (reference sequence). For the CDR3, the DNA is TGTGCTAGCTGTGGAGGTGAATGCGAGCAGTACTTC. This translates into CASCGGECEQYF.

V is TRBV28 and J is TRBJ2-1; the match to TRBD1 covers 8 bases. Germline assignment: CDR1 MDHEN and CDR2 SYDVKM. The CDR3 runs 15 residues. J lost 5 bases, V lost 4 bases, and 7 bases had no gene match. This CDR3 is CASSSPGQGDNEQFF. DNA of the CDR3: TGTGCCAGCAGTTCCCCCGGACAGGGCGACAATGAGCAGTTCTTC.

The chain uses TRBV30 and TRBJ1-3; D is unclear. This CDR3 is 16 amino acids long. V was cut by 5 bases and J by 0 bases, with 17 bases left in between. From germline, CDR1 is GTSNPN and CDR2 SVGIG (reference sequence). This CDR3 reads CAWGQSGRFSGNTIYF. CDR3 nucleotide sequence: TGTGCCTGGGGGCAGTCTGGCAGATTCTCTGGAAACACCATATATTTT. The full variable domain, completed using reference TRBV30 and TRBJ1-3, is SQTIHQWPATLVQPVGSPLSLECTVEGTSNPNLYWYRQAAGRGLQLLFYSVGIGQISSEVPQNLSASRPQDRQFILSSKKLLLSDSGFYLCAWGQSGRFSGNTIYFGEGSWLTVV.

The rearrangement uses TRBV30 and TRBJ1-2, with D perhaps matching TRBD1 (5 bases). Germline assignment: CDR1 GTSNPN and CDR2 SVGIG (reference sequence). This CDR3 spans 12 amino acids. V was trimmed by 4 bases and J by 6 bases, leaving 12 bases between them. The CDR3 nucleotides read TGTGCCTGGATCCAGGGTTCGCATGGCTACACCTTC. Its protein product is CAWIQGSHGYTF.

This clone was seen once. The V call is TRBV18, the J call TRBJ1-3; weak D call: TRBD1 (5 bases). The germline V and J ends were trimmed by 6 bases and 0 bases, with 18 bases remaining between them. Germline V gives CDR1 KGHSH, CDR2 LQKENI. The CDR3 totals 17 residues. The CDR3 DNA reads TGTGCCAGCTCCCGGGACTCGGGGGTCGGCTCTGGAAACACCATATATTTT. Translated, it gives CASSRDSGVGSGNTIYF.

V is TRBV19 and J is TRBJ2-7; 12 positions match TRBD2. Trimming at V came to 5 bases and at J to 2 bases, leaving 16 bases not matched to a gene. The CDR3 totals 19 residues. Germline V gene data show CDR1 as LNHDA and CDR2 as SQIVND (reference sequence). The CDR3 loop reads CASSPSRLAGVTNAYEQYF. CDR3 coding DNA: TGTGCCAGTAGTCCATCCAGACTAGCGGGAGTCACCAATGCCTACGAGCAGTACTTC.

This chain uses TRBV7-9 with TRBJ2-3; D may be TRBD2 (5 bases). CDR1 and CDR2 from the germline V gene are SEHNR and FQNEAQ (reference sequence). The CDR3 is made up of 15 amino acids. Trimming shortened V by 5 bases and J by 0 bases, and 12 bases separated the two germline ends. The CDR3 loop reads CASSRDASSTDTQYF. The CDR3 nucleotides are TGTGCCAGCAGCCGGGATGCCTCTAGCACAGATACGCAGTATTTT.

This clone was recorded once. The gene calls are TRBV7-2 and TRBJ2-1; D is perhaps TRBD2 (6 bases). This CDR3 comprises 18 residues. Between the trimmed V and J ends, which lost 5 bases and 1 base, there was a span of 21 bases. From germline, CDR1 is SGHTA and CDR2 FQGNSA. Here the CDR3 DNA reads TGTGCCAGCAGCGGCTCGGCTCAGCCTGGGGGGTCCTACAATGAGCAGTTCTTC. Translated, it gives CASSGSAQPGGSYNEQFF. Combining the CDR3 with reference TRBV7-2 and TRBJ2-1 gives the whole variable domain GAGVSQSPSNKVTEKGKDVELRCDPISGHTALYWYRQSLGQGLEFLIYFQGNSAPDKSGLPSDRFSAERTGGSVSTLTIQRTQQEDSAVYLCASSGSAQPGGSYNEQFFGPGTRLTVL.

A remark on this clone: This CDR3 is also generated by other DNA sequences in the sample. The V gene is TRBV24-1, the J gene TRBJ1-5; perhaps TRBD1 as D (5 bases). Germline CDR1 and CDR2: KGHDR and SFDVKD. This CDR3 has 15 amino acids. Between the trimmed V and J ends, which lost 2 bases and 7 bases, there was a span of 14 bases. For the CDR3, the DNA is TGTGCCACCAGTGATTCGGGCGGGGGGGGGCAGCCCCAGCATTTT. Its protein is CATSDSGGGGQPQHF.

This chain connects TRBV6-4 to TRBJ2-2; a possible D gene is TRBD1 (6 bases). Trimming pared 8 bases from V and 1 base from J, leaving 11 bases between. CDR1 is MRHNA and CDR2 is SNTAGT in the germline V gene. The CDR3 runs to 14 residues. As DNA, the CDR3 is TGTGCCAGCCGACAGGAGCTGAACACCGGGGAGCTGTTTTTT. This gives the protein CASRQELNTGELFF.

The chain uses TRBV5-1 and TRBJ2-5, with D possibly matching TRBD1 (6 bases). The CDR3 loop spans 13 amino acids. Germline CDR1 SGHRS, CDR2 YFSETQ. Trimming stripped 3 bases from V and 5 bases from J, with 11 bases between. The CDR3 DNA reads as TGCGCCAGCAGCTCAGGACAGCGGGAGACCCAGTACTTC. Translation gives CASSSGQRETQYF.

The chain's CDR3 is CASSLGTGGDYGYTF. The CDR3 nucleotides read TGTGCCAGCAGCCTTGGGACAGGCGGGGACTATGGCTACACCTTC. The rearrangement joins TRBV9 to TRBJ1-2, with TRBD1 matching 8 bases. V shed 4 bases and J 3 bases; nucleotides not matched to a gene: 8. This CDR3 has 15 amino acids. Germline V CDR1 and CDR2: SGDLS, YYNGEE. The whole variable domain, filled in from reference TRBV9 and TRBJ1-2, reads DSGVTQTPKHLITATGQRVTLRCSPRSGDLSVYWYQQSLDQGLQFLIQYYNGEERAKGNILERFSAQQFPDLHSELNLSSLELGDSALYFCASSLGTGGDYGYTFGSGTRLTVV.

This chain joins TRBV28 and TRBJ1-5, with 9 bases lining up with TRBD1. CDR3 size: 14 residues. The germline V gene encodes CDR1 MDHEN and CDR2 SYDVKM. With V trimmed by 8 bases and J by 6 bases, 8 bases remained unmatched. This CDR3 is CASCLQGASQPQHF. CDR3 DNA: TGTGCCAGCTGCCTACAGGGGGCGAGTCAGCCCCAGCATTTT.

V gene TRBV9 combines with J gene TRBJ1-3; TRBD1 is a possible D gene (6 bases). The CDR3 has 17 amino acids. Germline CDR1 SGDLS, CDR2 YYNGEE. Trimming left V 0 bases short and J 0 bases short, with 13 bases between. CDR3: CASSVAGGSSSGNTIYF. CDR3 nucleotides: TGTGCCAGCAGCGTAGCGGGGGGCTCGAGCTCTGGAAACACCATATATTTT.